The clone carrying this T cell receptor beta chain was found many times. Its antigen is not known. This sample stems from a study of T cells in Graves' hyperthyroidism and ophthalmopathy. Points from the study as a whole: Most expanded thyroid clonotypes above 0.001 recurred in blood.

RNA transcripts served as the template for amplifying TCR beta CDR3 regions. The TCR CDR3 was amplified in a first-round RT-PCR using the HTBI primer set. MiXCR, applied by TCRdb to the multiplex PCR reads, yields one record per CDR3 protein. The sample includes 450,000 to 650,000 distinct CDR3 sequences, approximately 15% of them seen just once. V shed 4 bases and J shed 3 bases, with 7 bases lying between them. This CDR3 spans 12 amino acids. From germline, CDR1 is SNHLY and CDR2 FYNNEI. The TCR originated in a woman under 30 with Graves' ophthalmopathy. Sequencing input: blood. The chain recombines TRBV2 with TRBJ2-7, with TRBD1 as a possible D gene (5 bases). The CDR3 reads CASSGTLYEQYF. DNA of the CDR3: TGTGCCAGCAGTGGGACACTCTACGAGCAGTACTTC.